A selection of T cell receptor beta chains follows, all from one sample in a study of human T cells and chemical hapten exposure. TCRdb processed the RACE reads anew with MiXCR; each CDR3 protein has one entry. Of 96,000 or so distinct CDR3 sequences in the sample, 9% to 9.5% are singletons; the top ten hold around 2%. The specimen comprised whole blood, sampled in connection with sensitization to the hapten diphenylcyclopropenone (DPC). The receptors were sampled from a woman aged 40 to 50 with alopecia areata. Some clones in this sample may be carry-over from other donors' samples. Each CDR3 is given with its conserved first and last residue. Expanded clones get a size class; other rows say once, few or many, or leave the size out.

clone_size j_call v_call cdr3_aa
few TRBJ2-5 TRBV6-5 CASSFGLARETQYF
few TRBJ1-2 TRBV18 CASSPGQGQTNYGYTF
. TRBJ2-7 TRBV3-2 CASSQLSAGRNEQYF
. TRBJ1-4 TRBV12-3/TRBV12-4 CASRPQGEGNEKLFF
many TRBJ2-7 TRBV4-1 CASSQGPNSYEQYF
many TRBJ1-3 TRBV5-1 CASSLVGGGNTIYF
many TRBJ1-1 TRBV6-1 CASSPGTANTEAFF
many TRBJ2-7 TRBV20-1 CSASPSLEIAYEQYF
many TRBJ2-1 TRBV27 CASSLMTGGARLGEQFF
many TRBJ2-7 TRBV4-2 CASSQRTSGRYEQYF
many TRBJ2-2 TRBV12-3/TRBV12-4 CASSLTTGELFF
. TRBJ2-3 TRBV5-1 CASSLARSTDTQYF
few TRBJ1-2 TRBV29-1 CSVVSRDGYTF
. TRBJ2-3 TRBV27 CASSRDRMNTQYF
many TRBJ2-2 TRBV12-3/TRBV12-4 CASSFIDSGRHGELFF
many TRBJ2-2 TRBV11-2 CASSQEENTGELFF
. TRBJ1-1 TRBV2 CASSDGRGNTEAFF
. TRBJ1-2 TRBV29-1 CSVEARLNYGYTF
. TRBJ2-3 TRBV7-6 CASSSPTEVSDTQYF
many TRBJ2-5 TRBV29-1 CSVRLAGVETQYF
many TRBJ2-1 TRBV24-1 CATSDSGSPKAYNEQFF
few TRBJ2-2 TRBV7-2 CASSLTLAGPKGELFF
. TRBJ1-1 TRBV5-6 CASSTSTVTAFF
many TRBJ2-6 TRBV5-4 CASSSQAGANVLTF
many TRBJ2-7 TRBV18 CASSANMWGVGDYEQYF
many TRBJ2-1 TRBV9 CASSASTRAWEQFF
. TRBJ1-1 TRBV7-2 CASSSAPEAFF
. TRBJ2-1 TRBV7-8 CASSLVGGGNEQFF
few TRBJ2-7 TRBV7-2 CASSPGLAGGDEQYF
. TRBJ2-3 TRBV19 CASSAGSALDTQYF
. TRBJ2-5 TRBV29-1 CSVERQTRETQYF
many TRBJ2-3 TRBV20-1 CSARVVGQPPDTQYF